Sequencing of this T cell receptor beta chain was carried out in a study of blood T cell repertoires in COVID-19. Across the study: Researchers got acute and convalescent COVID-19 samples from the United States, Italy and Spain. PBMCs, B-cell-depleted T cells, or T cells provided the cDNA or gDNA that made up the material.

From germline, CDR1 is MGHRA and CDR2 YSYEKL. The CDR3 contains 14 residues. Trimming pared 2 bases from V and 6 bases from J, leaving 13 bases between. Recruited during active infection, patients (from Seattle) were subsequently followed longitudinally. Repertoires were generated with immunoSEQ multiplex PCR, while TCRdb's copy carries only in-frame clones and drops some. This table has about 180,000 clones, 80% to 90% appearing once. The TCR comes from a woman between 65 and 79 years old with COVID-19, enrolled during active disease. V is TRBV4-1 and J is TRBJ1-1; the D gene is possibly TRBD1 (6 bases). The sequencing input was peripheral blood. The CDR3 nucleotides read TGCGCCAGCAGCCAAACAGGGTTCGGGCCTGAAGCTTTCTTT. Translating it yields CASSQTGFGPEAFF.